This TCR beta chain comes out of a study of blood T cell repertoires in COVID-19. The data were produced by immunoSEQ multiplex PCR, yet TCRdb's version contains in-frame clones alone and is incomplete. The sample shows approximately 300,000 clones, around 89% of them seen only once. Only one count was recorded for this clone. Germline CDR1 and CDR2: SGHTA and FQGNSA. This CDR3 is 18 amino acids long. The V and J ends lost 5 bases and 2 bases, in that order; junction bases with no gene match: 10. Material for sequencing was peripheral blood. This sequence originates from a man aged 30 to 39 with acute or convalescent COVID-19. V is TRBV7-2 and J is TRBJ2-6; 9 bases are shared with TRBD2. The CDR3 sequence: CASSGRVGGGAGANVLTF. CDR3 DNA sequence: TGTGCCAGCAGCGGAAGGGTAGGCGGGGGGGCTGGGGCCAACGTCCTGACTTTC.